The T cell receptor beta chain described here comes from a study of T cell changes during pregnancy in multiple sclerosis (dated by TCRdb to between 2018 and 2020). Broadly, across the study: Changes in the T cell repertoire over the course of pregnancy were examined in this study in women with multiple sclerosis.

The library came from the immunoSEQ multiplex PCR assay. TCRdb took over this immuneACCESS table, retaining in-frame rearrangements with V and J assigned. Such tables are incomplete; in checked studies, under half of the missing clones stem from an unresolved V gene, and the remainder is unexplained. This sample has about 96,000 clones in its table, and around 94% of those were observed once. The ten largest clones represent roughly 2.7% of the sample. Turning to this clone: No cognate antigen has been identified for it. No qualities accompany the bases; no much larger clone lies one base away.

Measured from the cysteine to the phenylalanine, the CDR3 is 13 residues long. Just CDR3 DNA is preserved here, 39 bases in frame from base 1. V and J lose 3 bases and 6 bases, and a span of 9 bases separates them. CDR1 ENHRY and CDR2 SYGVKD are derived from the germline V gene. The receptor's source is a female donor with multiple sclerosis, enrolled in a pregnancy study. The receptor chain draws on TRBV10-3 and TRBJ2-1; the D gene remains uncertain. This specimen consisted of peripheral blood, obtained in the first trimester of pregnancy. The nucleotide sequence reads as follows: TGTGCCATCAGTGATGGAGACTCCAATGAGCAGTTCTTC. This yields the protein CAISDGDSNEQFF.